Listed here are 11 T cell receptor beta chains from one sample, sequenced in a study of cytomegalovirus exposure and HLA in healthy donors. Primers for the PCR totalled 60 Vbeta and 13 Jbeta. Profiling relied on immunoSEQ multiplex PCR, and the TCRdb table lists in-frame clones only, not all of them. The table lists some 100,000 clones, just under 75% of them singletons. What was sequenced was PBMCs. The receptors were gathered from a human donor in good health.

The chain has TRBV4-1 and TRBJ2-6; TRBD1 matches 9 bases. The CDR3 loop spans 18 amino acids. V gave up 2 bases and J gave up 2 bases; unmatched junction bases: 7. Germline lookup yields CDR1 MGHRA and CDR2 YSYEKL. Written as DNA, the CDR3 is TGCGCCAGCAGCCAACCGGGACAGGGCCTACCTGGGGCCAACGTCCTGACTTTC. It encodes CASSQPGQGLPGANVLTF.

The gene calls are TRBV27 and TRBJ2-5; tentatively, D is TRBD2 (6 bases). This CDR3 region has 15 residues. Germline V gene lookup returns CDR1 MNHEY and CDR2 SMNVEV (reference sequence). The V gene lost 7 bases and the J gene lost 4 bases, with 19 bases spanning the gap. The CDR3 DNA is TGTGCCAGCAAGTACACGGGAGACCTCCGAGAGACCCAGTACTTC. Its translation is CASKYTGDLRETQYF.

This clone was counted at least ten times. This chain connects TRBV10-1 to TRBJ2-3; 7 bases agree with TRBD2. The germline V gene encodes CDR1 WNHNN and CDR2 SYGVQD (reference sequence). With 2 bases clipped from V and 8 bases from J, the junction kept 4 bases outside the gene matches. The CDR3 loop spans 13 amino acids. The CDR3 region is CASSEGLVGTQYF. The CDR3 nucleotides read TGCGCCAGCAGTGAGGGACTAGTGGGTACGCAGTATTTT.

This clone was observed a few times. The V gene is TRBV9, the J gene TRBJ1-1, with TRBD1 identical over 9 bases. This CDR3 spans 14 amino acids. Germline V gives CDR1 SGDLS, CDR2 YYNGEE. With V trimmed by 3 bases and J by 6 bases, 6 bases remained unmatched. The CDR3 bases are TGTGCCAGCAGCGGAGGGACAGGGATCGCTGAAGCTTTCTTT. This codes for CASSGGTGIAEAFF.

This rearrangement joins TRBV5-1 to TRBJ2-7; 8 bases fit TRBD1. The CDR3 extends over 14 amino acids. Trimming at V came to 4 bases and at J to 5 bases, leaving 8 bases not matched to a gene. Germline V gene sequence: CDR1 SGHRS, CDR2 YFSETQ. The CDR3 DNA reads as TGCGCCAGCAGCCCGACAGGGGTAATGGACGAGCAGTACTTC. Its translation is CASSPTGVMDEQYF.

This chain uses TRBV5-1 with TRBJ2-1; 7 nucleotides match TRBD2. This CDR3 spans 15 amino acids. Per the germline V gene, CDR1 is SGHRS and CDR2 is YFSETQ. V shed 1 base and J 3 bases; nucleotides not matched to a gene: 4. CDR3 nucleotides: TGCGCCAGCAGCTTGTCTAGCGGTGGCTACAATGAGCAGTTCTTC. Its translation: CASSLSSGGYNEQFF.

The V call is TRBV4-2, the J call TRBJ2-3; unclear D gene. Germline V CDR1 and CDR2: LGHNA, YNFKEQ. The CDR3 contains 14 residues. Trimming took 3 bases from V and 2 from J, leaving 9 bases between them. In DNA, the CDR3 is TGTGCCAGCAGCCAGGCCTCAAACACAGATACGCAGTATTTT. It specifies CASSQASNTDTQYF.

The J gene is TRBJ2-1, the V gene TRBV27; D is undetermined. The germline gives CDR1 MNHEY, CDR2 SMNVEV (reference sequence). Trimming removed 3 bases at V and 0 bases at J, with 6 bases between. This CDR3 spans 14 amino acids. The CDR3 loop is CASSLRSSYNEQFF. CDR3 DNA: TGTGCCAGCAGTTTGCGGAGCTCCTACAATGAGCAGTTCTTC.

The rearrangement links TRBV7-9 to TRBJ2-7; maybe TRBD2 (6 bases). The length of the CDR3 is 13 residues. V lost 0 bases and J 7 bases, leaving 10 bases between the germline ends. The germline gives CDR1 SEHNR, CDR2 FQNEAQ (reference sequence). CDR3 sequence reads: CASSLAGAGEQYF. The CDR3 nucleotides read TGTGCCAGCAGCTTAGCTGGGGCGGGGGAGCAGTACTTC.

There are a few counts of this clone. The J gene is TRBJ2-1, the V gene TRBV27, with TRBD2 matching 10 bases. Germline V gene data show CDR1 as MNHEY and CDR2 as SMNVEV (reference sequence). Trimming at V came to 6 bases and at J to 7 bases, leaving 6 bases not matched to a gene. This CDR3 is 14 amino acids long. The CDR3 bases are TGTGCCAGCAGAGCGGGAGGGCCGAGGAATGAGCAGTTCTTC. Protein sequence: CASRAGGPRNEQFF.

The rearrangement joins TRBV7-6 to TRBJ2-5, with 7 positions matching TRBD1. The CDR3 is 14 amino acids. The V gene's germline CDR1 is SGHVS and CDR2 FNYEAQ. After removal of 5 bases from V and 1 base from J, the junction contained 4 bases not matched to a gene. This CDR3 reads CASSPGTAQETQYF. The DNA for the CDR3 is TGTGCCAGCAGCCCCGGGACAGCCCAAGAGACCCAGTACTTC.